This T cell receptor beta chain is from a study of T cell responses to AZD1222 COVID-19 vaccine. Pooling covered second doses at about 4 or about 12 weeks. Concerning this clone: Its specificity is not known.

Sequenced by immunoSEQ multiplex PCR; TCRdb stores in-frame clones only, minus some. The data show approximately 150,000 clones, with approximately 94% seen just once and over 4.5% held by the top ten. The study's findings and limits: There were repertoire samples only from the period after the peak T cell response. Nearly half of spike-specific TCRs reportedly target unmutated variant regions. Donors were chiefly white British, with a greater number of females, and clonal diversity was perhaps underestimated.

Trimming at V came to 5 bases and at J to 2 bases, leaving 6 bases not matched to a gene. CDR1 is LNHDA and CDR2 is SQIVND in the germline V gene (reference sequence). This CDR3 spans 17 amino acids. This specimen consisted of peripheral blood, obtained 28 days after the second AZD1222 dose. The chain links TRBV19 to TRBJ2-2, with 12 bases aligning to TRBD2. This sequence was found in an adult who received the AZD1222 COVID-19 vaccine. The CDR3 region is CASSSKTSGRNTGELFF. The CDR3 nucleotides are TGTGCCAGTAGTTCTAAGACTAGCGGGAGAAACACCGGGGAGCTGTTTTTT.